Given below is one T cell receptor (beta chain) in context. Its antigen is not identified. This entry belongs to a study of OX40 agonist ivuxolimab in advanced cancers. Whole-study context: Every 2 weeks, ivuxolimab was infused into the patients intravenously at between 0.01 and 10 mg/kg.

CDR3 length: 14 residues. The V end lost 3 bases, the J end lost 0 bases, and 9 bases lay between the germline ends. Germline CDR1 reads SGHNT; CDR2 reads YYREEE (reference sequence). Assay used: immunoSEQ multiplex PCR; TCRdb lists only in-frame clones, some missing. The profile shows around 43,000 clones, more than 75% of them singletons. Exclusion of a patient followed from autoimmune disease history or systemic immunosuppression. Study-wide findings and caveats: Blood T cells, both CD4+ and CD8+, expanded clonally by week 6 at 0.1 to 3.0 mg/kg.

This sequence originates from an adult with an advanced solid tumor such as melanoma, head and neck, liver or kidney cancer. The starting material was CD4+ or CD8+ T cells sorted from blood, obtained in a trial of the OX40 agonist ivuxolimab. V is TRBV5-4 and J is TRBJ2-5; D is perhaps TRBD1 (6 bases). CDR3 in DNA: TGTGCCAGCAGCTCTACAGGGAACCAAGAGACCCAGTACTTC. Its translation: CASSSTGNQETQYF.